This T cell receptor (beta chain) was captured by sequencing in a study of OX40 agonist ivuxolimab in advanced cancers. Study background: An agonistic human IgG2 monoclonal antibody against OX40 (CD134) was given.

The cohort excluded patients with autoimmune disease history or systemic immunosuppression. The V gene's germline CDR1 is SQVTM and CDR2 ANQGSEA. J lost 3 bases, V lost 6 bases, and 9 bases had no gene match. The length of the CDR3 is 14 residues. A note on this clone: Its specificity is not known.

Study-wide findings and caveats: At 0.1 to 3.0 mg/kg and by week 6, clonal expansion occurred in CD4+ and CD8+ blood T cells.

Clones were sequenced by immunoSEQ multiplex PCR, and TCRdb holds only the in-frame ones, with some missing. The profile covers approximately 62,000 clones, with roughly 87% appearing a single time and roughly 5.1% taken by the ten largest. The chain joins TRBV29-1 to TRBJ2-7; 9 bases line up with TRBD1. The sequence was collected from an adult with an advanced solid tumor such as melanoma, head and neck, liver or kidney cancer. The sample here was CD4+ or CD8+ T cells sorted from blood, taken in a trial of the OX40 agonist ivuxolimab. The CDR3 here is CSVVVSGQGYEQYF. In nucleotides, the CDR3 is TGCAGCGTCGTTGTCTCGGGACAGGGCTACGAGCAGTACTTC.